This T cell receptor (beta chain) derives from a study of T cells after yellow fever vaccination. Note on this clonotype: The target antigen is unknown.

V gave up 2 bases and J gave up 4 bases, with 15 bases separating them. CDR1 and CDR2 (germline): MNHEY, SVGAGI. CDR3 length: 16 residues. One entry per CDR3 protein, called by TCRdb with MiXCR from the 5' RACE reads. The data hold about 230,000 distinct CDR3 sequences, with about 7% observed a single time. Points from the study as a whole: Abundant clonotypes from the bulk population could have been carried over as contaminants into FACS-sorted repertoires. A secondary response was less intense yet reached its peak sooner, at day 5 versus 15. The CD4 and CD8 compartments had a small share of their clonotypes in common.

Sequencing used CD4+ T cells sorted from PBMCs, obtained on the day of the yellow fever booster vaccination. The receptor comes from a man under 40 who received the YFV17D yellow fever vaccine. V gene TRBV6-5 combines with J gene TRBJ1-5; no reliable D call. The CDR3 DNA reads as TGTGCCAGCAGTTACGGCCAGCCGAGTGTTAATCAGCCCCAGCATTTT. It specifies CASSYGQPSVNQPQHF.